This TCR beta chain was documented in a study of blood T cell repertoires in COVID-19. A remark on this clone: A junction boundary mismatches the germline segment, possibly from a read error.

CDR1 is KGHSH and CDR2 is LQKENI in the germline V gene. This CDR3 has 13 residues. Clones were sequenced by immunoSEQ multiplex PCR, and TCRdb holds only the in-frame ones, with some missing. The sample has about 91,000 clones; roughly 78% are singletons. The chain has TRBV18 and TRBJ1-5; D remains unclear. The receptor was derived from a man aged 50 or older with active or convalescent COVID-19. The sequenced sample consisted of peripheral blood. The CDR3: CASSPQGDTPLYF. In DNA form, the CDR3 reads TGTGCCAGCTCACCACAAGGCGACACCCCCTTGTATTTT.